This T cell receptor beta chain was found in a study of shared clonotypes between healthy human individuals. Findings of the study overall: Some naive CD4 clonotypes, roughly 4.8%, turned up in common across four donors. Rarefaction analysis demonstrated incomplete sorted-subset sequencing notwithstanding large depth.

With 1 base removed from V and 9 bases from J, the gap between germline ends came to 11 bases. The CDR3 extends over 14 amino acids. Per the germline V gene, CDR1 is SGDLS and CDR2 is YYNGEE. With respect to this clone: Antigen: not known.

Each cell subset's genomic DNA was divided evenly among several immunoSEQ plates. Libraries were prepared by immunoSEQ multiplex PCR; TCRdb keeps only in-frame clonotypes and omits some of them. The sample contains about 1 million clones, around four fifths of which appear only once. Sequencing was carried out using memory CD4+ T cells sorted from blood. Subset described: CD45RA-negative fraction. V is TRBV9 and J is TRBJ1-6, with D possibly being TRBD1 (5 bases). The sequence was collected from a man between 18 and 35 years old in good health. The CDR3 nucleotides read TGTGCCAGCAGCGTAACAGGAGGGAGTTCACCCCTCCACTTT. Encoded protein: CASSVTGGSSPLHF.